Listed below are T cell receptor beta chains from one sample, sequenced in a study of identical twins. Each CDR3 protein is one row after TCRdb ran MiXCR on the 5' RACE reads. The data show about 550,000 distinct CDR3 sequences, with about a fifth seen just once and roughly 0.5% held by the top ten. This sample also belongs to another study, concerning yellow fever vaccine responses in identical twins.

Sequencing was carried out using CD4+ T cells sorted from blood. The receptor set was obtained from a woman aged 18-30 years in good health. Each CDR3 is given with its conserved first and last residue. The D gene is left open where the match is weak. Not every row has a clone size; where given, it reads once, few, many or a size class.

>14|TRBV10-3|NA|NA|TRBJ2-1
CAITRDNSYNEQFF
TGTGCCATTACTCGGGACAACTCCTACAATGAGCAGTTCTTC
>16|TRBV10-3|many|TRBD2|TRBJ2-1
CAISAPGTSGYNEQFF
TGTGCCATCAGCGCCCCCGGGACTAGCGGATACAATGAGCAGTTCTTC
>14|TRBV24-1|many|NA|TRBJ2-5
CATRDSVGEETQYF
TGTGCCACCAGGGACAGCGTGGGGGAAGAGACCCAGTACTTC
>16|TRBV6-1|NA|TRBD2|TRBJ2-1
CASSRLAGGWLDEQFF
TGTGCCAGCAGTCGACTAGCGGGAGGATGGCTCGATGAGCAGTTCTTC
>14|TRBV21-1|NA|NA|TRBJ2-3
CASSKDPRTDTQYF
TGTGCCAGCAGCAAAGACCCCCGCACAGATACGCAGTATTTT
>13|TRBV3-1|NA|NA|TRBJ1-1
CASSQGVSAEAFF
TGTGCCAGCAGCCAAGGGGTGTCGGCTGAAGCTTTCTTT
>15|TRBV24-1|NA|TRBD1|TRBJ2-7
CATSDRTGGIYEQYF
TGTGCCACCAGTGATCGGACAGGGGGGATATACGAGCAGTACTTC
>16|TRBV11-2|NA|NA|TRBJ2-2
CASSLGLVKNTGELFF
TGTGCCAGCAGCTTAGGGCTGGTCAAGAACACCGGGGAGCTGTTTTTT
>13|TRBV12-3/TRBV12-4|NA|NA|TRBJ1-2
CASSPGHNYGYTF
TGTGCCAGCAGCCCGGGGCATAACTATGGCTACACCTTC
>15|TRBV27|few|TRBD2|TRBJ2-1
CASSPGLAGGLRGFF
TGTGCCAGCAGTCCGGGACTAGCGGGGGGGCTTAGAGGTTTCTTC
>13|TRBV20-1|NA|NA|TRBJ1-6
CSASGGVHSPLHF
TGCAGTGCTAGCGGGGGTGTGCATTCACCCCTCCACTTT
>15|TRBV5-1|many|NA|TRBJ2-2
CASSLAAANTGELFF
TGCGCCAGCAGCTTGGCCGCTGCGAACACCGGGGAGCTGTTTTTT
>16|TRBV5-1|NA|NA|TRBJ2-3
CASSYVSGASTDTQYF
TGCGCCAGCAGCTATGTTAGCGGAGCTAGCACAGATACGCAGTATTTT
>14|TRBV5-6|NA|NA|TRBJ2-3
CASSFPGRSDTQYF
TGTGCCAGCAGCTTTCCAGGCCGTTCGGATACGCAGTATTTT
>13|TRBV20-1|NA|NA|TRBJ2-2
CSARDSNTGELFF
TGCAGTGCTAGGGACTCGAACACCGGGGAGCTGTTTTTT
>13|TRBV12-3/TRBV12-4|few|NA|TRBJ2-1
CASSSWTIHEQFF
TGTGCCAGCAGTTCGTGGACCATCCATGAGCAGTTCTTC
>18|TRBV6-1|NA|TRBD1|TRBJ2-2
CASSTQTGGFGNTGELFF
TGTGCCAGCAGCACTCAAACAGGGGGCTTTGGTAACACCGGGGAGCTGTTTTTT
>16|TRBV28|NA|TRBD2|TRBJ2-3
CASSFSGGSEADTQYF
TGTGCCAGCAGTTTCTCGGGAGGGTCTGAGGCAGATACGCAGTATTTT
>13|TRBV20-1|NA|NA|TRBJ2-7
CSAIHDRRGEQYF
TGCAGTGCCATACATGACAGACGGGGCGAGCAGTACTTC
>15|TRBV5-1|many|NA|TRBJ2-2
CASSLMGGQDGELFF
TGCGCCAGCAGCTTGATGGGGGGCCAAGACGGGGAGCTGTTTTTT
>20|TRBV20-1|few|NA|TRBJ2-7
CSARDPQGRLIAGGSYEQYF
TGCAGTGCTAGAGATCCGCAGGGCCGCCTCATTGCAGGTGGGTCCTACGAGCAGTACTTC
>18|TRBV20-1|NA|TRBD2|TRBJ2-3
CSADDLLTSGGVTDTQYF
TGCAGTGCGGACGACCTGTTGACTAGCGGGGGGGTCACAGATACGCAGTATTTT
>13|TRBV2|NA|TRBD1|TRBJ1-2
CASSESTGVGYTF
TGTGCCAGCAGTGAATCGACAGGGGTTGGCTACACCTTC
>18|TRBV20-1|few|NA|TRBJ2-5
CSAQPVTGGFPPRETQYF
TGCAGTGCTCAGCCTGTAACCGGGGGCTTTCCCCCTAGGGAGACCCAGTACTTC
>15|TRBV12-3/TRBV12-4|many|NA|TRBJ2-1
CASNPGSPTYNEQFF
TGTGCCAGTAACCCGGGCTCACCAACCTACAATGAGCAGTTCTTC
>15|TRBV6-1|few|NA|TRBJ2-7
CASSEASGFSYEQYF
TGTGCCAGCAGTGAAGCCTCCGGGTTCTCCTACGAGCAGTACTTC
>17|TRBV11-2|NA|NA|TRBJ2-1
CASSLRYYRDFYNEQFF
TGTGCCAGCAGCCTCCGGTATTACAGGGATTTCTACAATGAGCAGTTCTTC
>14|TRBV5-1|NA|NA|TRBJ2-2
CASKPGAGTGELFF
TGCGCCAGCAAACCAGGGGCCGGAACCGGGGAGCTGTTTTTT
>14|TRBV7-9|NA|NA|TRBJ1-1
CASSLAQTNTEAFF
TGTGCCAGCAGCTTGGCACAGACGAACACTGAAGCTTTCTTT
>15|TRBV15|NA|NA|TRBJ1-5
CATSRDRGSNQPQHF
TGTGCCACCAGCAGAGATAGGGGGAGCAATCAGCCCCAGCATTTT
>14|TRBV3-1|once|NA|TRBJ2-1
CASSQGTGFHEQFF
TGTGCCAGCAGCCAAGGCACGGGGTTCCATGAGCAGTTCTTC
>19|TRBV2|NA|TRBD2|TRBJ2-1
CASSEAGGAGGHSYNEQFF
TGTGCCAGCAGTGAAGCGGGAGGAGCGGGAGGACACTCCTACAATGAGCAGTTCTTC
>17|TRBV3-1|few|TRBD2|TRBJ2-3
CASSQFASGGGTDTQYF
TGTGCCAGCAGCCAATTCGCTAGCGGGGGTGGCACAGATACGCAGTATTTT
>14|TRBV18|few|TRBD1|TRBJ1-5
CASSPDRENQPQHF
TGTGCCAGCTCACCGGACAGGGAGAACCAGCCCCAGCATTTT